The clone carrying this T cell receptor beta chain came up a few times. Its antigen remains unknown. Vbeta (60) and Jbeta (13) primers were used in the PCR. Produced via immunoSEQ multiplex PCR; TCRdb's table is partial and in-frame only. The table has about 120,000 clones, roughly 80% seen once. The data were taken from a study of cytomegalovirus exposure and HLA in healthy donors. Regarding the study as a whole: A few chains linked to CMV were shown in vitro to be specific for CMV antigens. Sequencing had likely introduced a cluster of highly shared sequence variants as an artifact. Most TCR sequences proved rare, with some public TCRs found in many donors.

Material for sequencing was PBMCs. The sequence came from a young man in good health and CMV-seropositive.

The CDR3 nucleotides are TGTGCCAGCAGCACGACAGGGGGGGGTCTTCAGTGGGGCTACACCTTC. Its protein is CASSTTGGGLQWGYTF. V is TRBV5-4 and J is TRBJ1-2, with 9 bases matching TRBD1. The trim removed 4 bases at V and 8 bases at J, leaving 15 bases unmatched. The germline CDR1 and CDR2 sequences are SGHNT and YYREEE (reference sequence). CDR3 size: 16 residues.